The 20 T cell receptor beta chains presented below share a single source sample, sequenced in a study of T-cell reconstitution after alpha-beta-depleted transplantation in children. The library targeted TCRbeta and was prepared with unique molecular identifiers. A single record per CDR3 protein comes from TCRdb applying MiXCR to the PCR reads. The data show hundreds of thousands of distinct CDR3 sequences, around 15% seen once. The sequencing used PBMCs, mostly from graft donor cells, collected 360 days after TCRalphabeta/CD19-depleted stem cell transplant. All receptors derive from a boy under two years old who had a stem cell transplant for Wiskott-Aldrich syndrome, so the T cells may come from the graft donor.

The gene calls are TRBV20-1 and TRBJ1-1; D gene ambiguous. The CDR3 is 11 amino acids. Germline V gives CDR1 DFQATT, CDR2 SNEGSKA (reference sequence). V lost 1 base, J lost 11 bases, and 11 bases lay in between. The CDR3 nucleotides read TGCAGTGCTAGAGGATCACTCGAGGCTTTCTTT. Its protein is CSARGSLEAFF.

This clonotype was found many times. V is TRBV12-3 or TRBV12-4 and J is TRBJ2-7; D gene unclear. This CDR3 has 15 residues. V was shortened by 8 bases and J by 0 bases, with 17 bases between the two germline ends. In DNA, the CDR3 is TGTGCCAGCGCCGAGTCAGGACCGCGCTCCTACGAGCAGTACTTC. This codes for CASAESGPRSYEQYF.

The rearrangement links TRBV11-2 to TRBJ2-3, with 11 bases fitting TRBD2. After removal of 5 bases from V and 3 bases from J, the junction contained 13 bases not matched to a gene. Germline values: CDR1 SGHAT, CDR2 FQNNGV. The CDR3 has 18 amino acids. CDR3 amino acids: CASSVVTSGGPGTDTQYF. In DNA form, the CDR3 reads TGTGCCAGCAGCGTCGTTACTAGCGGGGGACCGGGGACAGATACGCAGTATTTT.

This clonotype was found a few times. V and J are TRBV10-3 and TRBJ2-5, with D perhaps TRBD1 or TRBD2 (6 bases each). The CDR3 extends over 13 amino acids. The V gene lost 4 bases and the J gene lost 4 bases, with 10 bases spanning the gap. Germline V gene sequence: CDR1 ENHRY, CDR2 SYGVKD. The CDR3 DNA follows: TGTGCCATCAGTGGGGGGGCCGGAGAGACCCAGTACTTC. It encodes CAISGGAGETQYF.

This clonotype occurred a few times. This chain uses TRBV12-3 or TRBV12-4 with TRBJ1-1, with TRBD1 matching 7 bases. The CDR3 totals 17 residues. V was pared by 7 bases and J by 7 bases, with 21 bases of the junction left unmatched. CDR3 sequence: CASTQTRRRQGVDEAFF. DNA of the CDR3: TGTGCCAGCACTCAAACTAGACGCCGACAGGGTGTGGATGAAGCTTTCTTT.

This rearrangement joins TRBV20-1 to TRBJ2-3; 7 bases map to TRBD2. There are 12 residues in the CDR3. Trimming removed 6 bases from V and 4 bases from J; junction bases left unmatched: 4. Germline loops: CDR1 DFQATT, CDR2 SNEGSKA (reference sequence). Here the CDR3 DNA reads TGCAGTGCCGGGGAGGGCCCAGATACGCAGTATTTT. It translates to CSAGEGPDTQYF.

The V call is TRBV7-2, the J call TRBJ2-3; D unclear. CDR1 and CDR2 (germline): SGHTA, FQGNSA. Trimming left V 1 base short and J 6 bases short, with 14 bases between. This CDR3 has 15 residues. The CDR3 coding sequence is TGTGCCAGCAGCTTAGGGCAAGGATATAGCGATACGCAGTATTTT. Translation: CASSLGQGYSDTQYF. The complete variable domain, with remaining parts taken from reference TRBV7-2 and TRBJ2-3, reads GAGVSQSPSNKVTEKGKDVELRCDPISGHTALYWYRQSLGQGLEFLIYFQGNSAPDKSGLPSDRFSAERTGGSVSTLTIQRTQQEDSAVYLCASSLGQGYSDTQYFGPGTRLTVL.

The chain is built from TRBV29-1 and TRBJ2-7, with D unresolved. The length of the CDR3 is 14 residues. Germline CDR1 and CDR2: SQVTM and ANQGSEA. Trimming removed 4 bases from V and 3 bases from J, with 16 bases in between. The CDR3 loop is CSVVLQVPYYEQYF. As DNA, the CDR3 is TGCAGCGTTGTCTTACAAGTCCCCTACTACGAGCAGTACTTC.

This clonotype has a handful of counts. The V gene is TRBV5-1, the J gene TRBJ2-1; D remains ambiguous. Germline V gene lookup returns CDR1 SGHRS and CDR2 YFSETQ. This CDR3 has 13 residues. Deletions cut 4 bases from V and 3 bases from J, with 8 bases between. DNA for the CDR3: TGCGCCAGCAGCCTGGTGGACTACAATGAGCAGTTCTTC. Protein product: CASSLVDYNEQFF.

This chain joins TRBV20-1 and TRBJ2-1, with D unresolved. The CDR3 covers 11 residues. CDR1 DFQATT and CDR2 SNEGSKA come from the germline V gene (reference sequence). Trimming pared 2 bases from V and 10 bases from J, leaving 9 bases between. CDR3 sequence: CSARLRSEQFF. The DNA for the CDR3 is TGCAGTGCTAGACTGAGATCAGAGCAGTTCTTC.

This chain links TRBV18 with TRBJ2-3, with 8 bases identical to TRBD1. The V segment lost 2 bases and the J segment 2 bases; nucleotides outside the gene matches: 9. The CDR3 runs 17 residues. CDR1 KGHSH and CDR2 LQKENI come from the germline V gene. As DNA, the CDR3 is TGTGCCAGCTCACCAGGGAGCAGGGGGCTTGCCACAGATACGCAGTATTTT. Translated: CASSPGSRGLATDTQYF.

This clonotype was seen a few times. V gene TRBV29-1 combines with J gene TRBJ2-5; weak D call: TRBD1 (5 bases). The CDR3 is 10 amino acids. Germline values: CDR1 SQVTM, CDR2 ANQGSEA. The CDR3 spells CSVAGETQYF. CDR3 nucleotide sequence: TGCAGTGTCGCAGGGGAGACCCAGTACTTC.

The V call is TRBV7-8, the J call TRBJ2-4; unclear D gene. With 0 bases removed from V and 3 bases from J, the gap between germline ends came to 15 bases. The CDR3 loop spans 17 amino acids. Germline V gene sequence: CDR1 SGHVS, CDR2 FQNEAQ. The CDR3 DNA reads TGTGCCAGCAGCTTAGCCCGACAAGATGGGTTCAAAAACATTCAGTACTTC. Translating it yields CASSLARQDGFKNIQYF.

The CDR3 bases are TGTGCCAGCTCACCACCGTGGGACAGTAAAGAGACCCAGTACTTC. This translates into CASSPPWDSKETQYF. This chain joins TRBV18 and TRBJ2-5, with 7 bases matching TRBD1. The CDR3 spans 15 residues. CDR1 and CDR2 from the germline V gene are KGHSH and LQKENI. J was trimmed by 3 bases and V by 0 bases; bases with no gene match: 4.

The J gene is TRBJ2-4, the V gene TRBV23-1, with 7 bases that match TRBD1. TRBV23-1 is known as an ORF, though its function is uncertain. V trimming: 4 bases; J trimming: 1 base; junction bases outside the gene matches: 7. The CDR3 sequence is 16 residues long. The CDR3 DNA follows: TGCGCCAGCAGTCCGGGTAGGGGGCAGGCCAAAAACATTCAGTACTTC. It is translated as CASSPGRGQAKNIQYF.

A few counts support this clonotype. The V call is TRBV6-2 or TRBV6-3, the J call TRBJ2-1, with 9 bases that match TRBD2. The V gene's germline CDR1 is MNHEY and CDR2 SVGEGT. This CDR3 comprises 13 residues. J gave up 9 bases and V 10 bases, and 10 bases lay outside the gene matches. The DNA for the CDR3 is TGTGCCACCAAAGGTAGCGGGAGTGTTGAGCAGTTCTTC. This codes for CATKGSGSVEQFF.

The J gene is TRBJ2-3, the V gene TRBV4-3; 13 positions agree with TRBD2. The CDR3 spans 15 residues. The germline CDR1 and CDR2 sequences are LGHNA and YSLEER. Trimming at V came to 3 bases and at J to 5 bases, leaving 2 bases not matched to a gene. The CDR3 protein is CASSQRLAGGDTQYF. DNA of the CDR3: TGCGCCAGCAGCCAGAGACTAGCGGGAGGAGATACGCAGTATTTT.

The rearrangement links TRBV29-1 to TRBJ2-3, with 14 positions matching TRBD2. Germline CDR1 is SQVTM and CDR2 is ANQGSEA. J lost 6 bases, V lost 7 bases, and 15 bases had no gene match. The CDR3 is made up of 17 amino acids. CDR3 in amino acids: CSGPILGLAGVTDTQYF. CDR3 in DNA: TGCAGCGGACCCATCCTGGGACTAGCGGGAGTAACCGATACGCAGTATTTT.

V gene TRBV2 combines with J gene TRBJ1-5; 9 bases are a match to TRBD1. The CDR3 spans 15 residues. The ends lost 7 bases at V and 4 bases at J; junction bases unmatched: 8. From germline, CDR1 is SNHLY and CDR2 FYNNEI. CDR3 loop: CASTVDRGKNQPQHF. In DNA form, the CDR3 reads TGTGCCAGCACCGTGGACAGGGGAAAGAATCAGCCCCAGCATTTT.

The rearrangement links TRBV5-1 to TRBJ1-1, with D possibly TRBD1 on 6 matching bases. There are 16 residues in the CDR3. Germline V gives CDR1 SGHRS, CDR2 YFSETQ. V lost 5 bases, J lost 0 bases, and 17 bases lay in between. Here the CDR3 DNA reads TGCGCCAGCAGAAATTGGGGACACGGTATGAACACTGAAGCTTTCTTT. This encodes CASRNWGHGMNTEAFF. Drawing the rest from reference TRBV5-1 and TRBJ1-1, the complete variable domain is KAGVTQTPRYLIKTRGQQVTLSCSPISGHRSVSWYQQTPGQGLQFLFEYFSETQRNKGNFPGRFSGRQFSNSRSEMNVSTLELGDSALYLCASRNWGHGMNTEAFFGQGTRLTVV.